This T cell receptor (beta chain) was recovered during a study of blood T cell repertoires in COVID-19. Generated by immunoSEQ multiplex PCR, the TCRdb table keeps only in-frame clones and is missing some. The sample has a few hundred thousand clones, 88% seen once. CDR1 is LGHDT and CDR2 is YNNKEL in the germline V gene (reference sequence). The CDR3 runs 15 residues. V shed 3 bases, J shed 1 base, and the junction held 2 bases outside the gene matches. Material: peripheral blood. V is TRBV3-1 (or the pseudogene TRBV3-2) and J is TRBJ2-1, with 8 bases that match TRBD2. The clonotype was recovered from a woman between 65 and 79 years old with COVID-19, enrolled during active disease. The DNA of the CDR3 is TGTGCCAGCAGCCATTTAGCGGGGTCCTACAATGAGCAGTTCTTC. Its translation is CASSHLAGSYNEQFF.